This T cell receptor (beta chain) appears in the sequencing data of a study of graft-versus-host responses after intestinal transplantation. As for the study in general: Among the recipients, transplants were multivisceral, liver-intestinal, or isolated intestinal. Recipients uniformly received anti-thymocyte globulin induction, followed by tacrolimus and steroids for three to four years.

Study-wide points: Peak circulating GvH clone levels were associated with early post-transplant HvG declines. There were GvH clones found in recipient marrow, and some of them appeared first in ileum or blood.

Details on this clone: Antigen: not known.

Repertoires were generated with immunoSEQ multiplex PCR, while TCRdb's copy carries only in-frame clones and drops some. The sample has approximately 80,000 clones, around 90% seen once. The CDR3 spans 14 residues. Germline CDR1 reads SEHNR; CDR2 reads FQNEAQ (reference sequence). The ends were cut back, 1 base at V and 2 bases at J, with 8 bases in the middle. V usage is TRBV7-9 and J usage is TRBJ1-2; tentative D call: TRBD1 (5 bases). This clonotype was sampled from a human donor who received an intestinal transplant. The source material was unstimulated CD4+ T cells sorted from spleen or lymph node cells, sampled before intestinal transplant. DNA of the CDR3: TGTGCCAGCAGCTTAGAGACAGCCAACTATGGCTACACCTTC. Residues: CASSLETANYGYTF.